The clone carrying this TCR beta chain was counted at least ten times. The antigen remains undetermined. Time point reported: patch test 1, 2 weeks after DPC sensitization. The treatment was: therapeutic diphenylcyclopropenone sensitization with weekly scalp DPC. CDR1 and CDR2 (germline): SGHAT, FQNNGV. Between the trimmed V and J ends, which lost 5 bases and 3 bases, there was a span of 10 bases. The CDR3 has 13 amino acids. This entry belongs to a study of human T cells and chemical hapten exposure. General study results and limits: Expanded TCR sets contained significantly more large CDR3 similarity clusters than controls.

MiXCR was run by TCRdb on the RACE reads, yielding one entry per CDR3 protein. The profile shows 180,000 or so distinct CDR3 sequences, around 13% of them singletons. This TCR was sampled from a woman between 25 and 40 years old with alopecia areata. Some clones in this sample may be carry-over from other donors' samples. Sequencing was performed on whole blood, taken in connection with sensitization to the hapten diphenylcyclopropenone (DPC). The gene calls are TRBV11-2 and TRBJ1-2; D is possibly TRBD1 (6 bases). In nucleotides, the CDR3 is TGTGCCAGCAGCCGTAGACAGGACTATGGCTACACCTTC. It is translated as CASSRRQDYGYTF.